Here is one TCR beta chain with its context. Which antigen it targets is not known. No quality values exist for individual bases; no much larger clone is one base distant. The identical CDR3 is also encoded by other nucleotide sequences in the sample. Using the deep immunoSEQ assay, TCR CDR3 regions were amplified from genomic DNA by multiplex PCR. Extracted genomic DNA from each cell subset was spread evenly across all wells of several immunoSEQ 96-well plates, with each plate serving as a replicate. For sorted subsets, about 200 ng genomic DNA, equal to tens of thousands of T cell genomes, was loaded into each replicate PCR. Purified libraries were quantified with a Qubit 3.0 fluorometer, sized on a Bioanalyzer 2100, and re-quantified with the KAPA Library Quantification kit. A separate single-read 150-cycle Illumina NextSeq 550 flow cell was used to sequence each immunoSEQ 96-well plate. As for the authors' bioinformatics: The immunoSEQ output contained only junctional sequences without quality scores, so filtering could not match that applied to full-length reads. To assign V/J genes and CDR3, sequences were annotated using PyIR, a Python wrapper for IgBLAST v1.9, with IMGT germline references. Reads were filtered out if the reads had weak V/J assignments (E-value above 1e-6), no CDR3, stop codons, out-of-frame junctions, or ambiguous translated residues. V3J clonotypes were defined as sequences sharing an identical inferred V gene, J gene, and CDR3 amino acid sequence. Percentage overlap between repertoires was computed as shared unique clonotypes divided by the size of the smaller repertoire. Repertoire richness was assessed with RTK rarefaction, the Chao1 estimator, and Recon v2.1 estimates of unobserved clonotypes. OLGA was used to compute generation probabilities for all TCRbeta clonotypes that the gDNA method yielded from a few donors. In TCRdb, the immuneACCESS table is reduced to in-frame sequences with V and J assigned. These tables do not hold every clone; where another copy was compared, an unresolved V gene accounts for under half, and the others remain unexplained. The V and J calls and clone size are taken from that table; D and trimming were inferred from the DNA. Present in this sample are around 2.5 million clones, 90% to 95% of which were seen just once. The ten largest clones add up to 0.36% of the sample.

Healthy HIV-negative adults with no recently reported acute infections or vaccinations were included as donors. All donors were Caucasian adults living in Nashville, Tennessee, USA. CD4+ T cells were enriched by magnetic negative selection, after which naive cells were positively selected on CD45RA and the negative fraction was taken as the memory subset. Blood was obtained by leukapheresis, after which PBMCs were separated by Ficoll-Histopaque density gradient centrifugation and cryopreserved in liquid nitrogen vapor phase. Analytical flow cytometry was used to check the purity and quantity of every magnetically sorted T cell population. From each sorted fraction, genomic DNA was isolated and quantified by UV absorbance on a Nanodrop 2000c. These data are taken from a study of shared clonotypes between healthy human individuals (dated by TCRdb to 2020 to 2022). For the study in its entirety: The cohort included a few men and a couple of women between 18 and 49 years of age. Each donor's leukapheresis produced roughly between about 0.8 and 8.9 billion PBMCs. To increase sequencing depth and limit assay-specific biases, different laboratories used diverse techniques to prepare libraries and sequence TCR repertoires. Blood TCR repertoires of about 5 healthy adults were deeply sequenced to estimate repertoire size and the extent of clonotype sharing between individuals. Per donor, three plates each were used for CD4 naive and CD4 memory, two for CD8 naive, and one for CD8 memory.

A distance of 7 bases separates the germline ends of V and J, which lose 6 bases and 4 bases respectively. From its cysteine to its phenylalanine, the CDR3 spans 12 amino acids. Only CDR3 DNA is held: 36 bases, read in frame from base 1. Via the germline V gene, CDR1 is MDHEN and CDR2 SYDVKM. Results and caveats for the whole study, not just this receptor: Compared with non-shared clonotypes, clonotypes shared by all four sorted-subset donors had higher generation probabilities. Approximately 4.8% of naive CD4, 3.5% of naive CD8, 2.3% of memory CD4, and less than 0.45% of memory CD8 clonotypes were shared across a handful of donors. Sampling was limited to blood, and TCR repertoires in tissue likely differ from TCR repertoires in blood. Naive subsets generally had larger estimated clonotype richness than memory subsets. Pairwise subsampling indicated that sequencing depth was expected to affect the degree of clonotype sharing among donors. The small number of donors limited the genetic and exposure-history diversity represented. Even with the large sequencing depth, rarefaction of the sorted-subset datasets indicated that sequencing was incomplete.

This receptor was identified in a man younger than 35 in good health. Some clones in this sample may be carry-over from other donors' samples. Specimen: naive CD4+ T cells from PBMCs. The cell subset or site label on this specimen signifies: CD45RA+ positively selected. In this chain, TRBV28 is recombined with TRBJ1-5; no D gene can be assigned with confidence. This receptor has the CDR3 CASRQINQPQHF. In nucleotides, the sequence is TGTGCCAGCAGACAGATTAATCAGCCCCAGCATTTT.